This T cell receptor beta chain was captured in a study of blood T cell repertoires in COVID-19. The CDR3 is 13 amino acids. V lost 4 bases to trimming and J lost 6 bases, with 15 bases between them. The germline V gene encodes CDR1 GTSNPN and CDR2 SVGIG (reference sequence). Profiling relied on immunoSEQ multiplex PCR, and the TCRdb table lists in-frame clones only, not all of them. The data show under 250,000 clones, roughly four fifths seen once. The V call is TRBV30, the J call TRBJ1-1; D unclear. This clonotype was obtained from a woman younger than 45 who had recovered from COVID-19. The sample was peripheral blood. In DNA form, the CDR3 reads TGTGCCTGGATGACTTCTCAAGGAGCTGAAGCTTTCTTT. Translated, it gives CAWMTSQGAEAFF.